These 22 T cell receptor beta chains were sequenced from one sample in a study of STAT5B mutations in CD4+ large granular lymphocyte leukemia (dated by TCRdb to the early 2020s). The library was prepared using the immunoSEQ multiplex PCR assay. Not all clones reach the TCRdb copy of this immuneACCESS table, which keeps in-frame sequences only. Checked studies attribute under half of the gap to unresolved V genes and leave the rest unexplained. The sample profile shows about 37,000 clones; about 90% of them were found once. Of the sample, 3.4% falls within the top ten clones. The sample taken for sequencing was CD4+ T cells from blood buffy coats. These TCRs come from a human donor in good health.

The chain recombines TRBV5-8 with TRBJ2-5; D possibly matches TRBD1 or TRBD2 (5 bases each). The germline gives CDR1 SGHTS, CDR2 YDEGEE. Trimming took 4 bases from V and 4 from J, leaving 14 bases between them. The CDR3 totals 14 residues. The CDR3 loop reads CASSPGTGRETQYF. CDR3 in DNA: TGTGCCAGCAGCCCTGGGACCGGGCGAGAGACCCAGTACTTC.

V gene TRBV2 combines with J gene TRBJ2-1; 13 bases line up with TRBD2. This CDR3 region has 15 residues. V lost 7 bases to trimming and J lost 9 bases; unmatched junction nucleotides: 9. Looked up from germline, CDR1 is SNHLY and CDR2 is FYNNEI. The CDR3 DNA sequence: TGTGCCAGCAAACCACTAGCGGGAGGGCCAGGTGAGCAGTTCTTC. As protein: CASKPLAGGPGEQFF. Full variable domain (outside the CDR3, taken from reference TRBV2 and TRBJ2-1): EPEVTQTPSHQVTQMGQEVILRCVPISNHLYFYWYRQILGQKVEFLVSFYNNEISEKSEIFDDQFSVERPDGSNFTLKIRSTKLEDSAMYFCASKPLAGGPGEQFFGPGTRLTVL.

The chain couples TRBV14 to TRBJ2-3; 9 bases match TRBD1. The CDR3 consists of 16 residues. Trimming at V came to 0 bases and at J to 2 bases, leaving 3 bases not matched to a gene. The V gene's germline CDR1 is SGHDN and CDR2 FVKESK. CDR3 nucleotides: TGTGCCAGCAGCCAAGAGGGACAGGGATACACAGATACGCAGTATTTT. Translating it yields CASSQEGQGYTDTQYF.

This chain uses TRBV7-2 with TRBJ2-3; D is perhaps TRBD1 (6 bases). The CDR3 runs 13 residues. The germline gives CDR1 SGHTA, CDR2 FQGNSA. Trimming cost V 5 bases and J 2 bases, with 8 bases left between them. The CDR3 DNA is TGTGCCAGCAGCCGGGACACCACAGATACGCAGTATTTT. Protein: CASSRDTTDTQYF.

V gene TRBV6-1 combines with J gene TRBJ2-6; 7 positions match TRBD1. V shed 6 bases, J shed 2 bases, and the junction held 4 bases outside the gene matches. CDR1 MNHNS and CDR2 SASEGT come from the germline V gene. CDR3 size: 15 residues. The CDR3 region has the DNA TGTGCCAGCAGACAGGGGAAGGCTGGGGCCAACGTCCTGACTTTC. It codes for CASRQGKAGANVLTF.

CDR3 in amino acids: CASSPPNRENEQFF. CDR3 nucleotide sequence: TGTGCCAGCTCACCACCGAATCGGGAAAATGAGCAGTTCTTC. The chain uses TRBV18 and TRBJ2-1; the D gene is possibly TRBD2 (5 bases). Trimming took off 0 bases at V and 7 bases at J, with 10 bases between the two ends. Germline CDR1 reads KGHSH; CDR2 reads LQKENI. This CDR3 spans 14 amino acids.

This chain links TRBV5-4 with TRBJ1-3, with unresolved D. V was pared by 0 bases and J by 0 bases, with 7 bases between. The CDR3 consists of 15 residues. CDR1 SGHNT and CDR2 YYREEE come from the germline V gene (reference sequence). CDR3 residues: CASSLVGGSGNTIYF. The CDR3 DNA sequence: TGTGCCAGCAGCTTGGTCGGCGGCTCTGGAAACACCATATATTTT.

The chain combines TRBV23-1 with TRBJ1-4, with 9 bases aligning to TRBD1. TRBV23-1 is recorded as an ORF, its role being uncertain. Unmatched junction bases numbered 13, after V lost 0 bases and J lost 5 bases. The CDR3 has 19 amino acids. This chain's CDR3 is CASSQSGGQGRPINEKLFF. CDR3 coding DNA: TGCGCCAGCAGTCAATCAGGGGGACAGGGTAGGCCGATCAATGAAAAACTGTTTTTT.

The CDR3 loop is CASSSGRTGTGVGYTF. In nucleotides, the CDR3 is TGCGCCAGCAGCTCGGGGAGGACCGGGACAGGGGTTGGCTACACCTTC. The V gene is TRBV5-1, the J gene TRBJ1-2; 10 nucleotides match TRBD1. The V gene end was trimmed by 3 bases and the J gene end by 7 bases; junction bases not matched to a gene: 12. Germline V gene lookup returns CDR1 SGHRS and CDR2 YFSETQ. The CDR3 is 16 residues long.

This clone has more than one count but fewer than ten. The chain has TRBV9 and TRBJ1-1, with D possibly TRBD1 on 5 matching bases. V shed 0 bases and J shed 2 bases, with 8 bases lying between them. The CDR3 is 14 amino acids. In germline, CDR1 is SGDLS, CDR2 YYNGEE. CDR3 in amino acids: CASSVGQFNTEAFF. In DNA, the CDR3 is TGTGCCAGCAGCGTAGGACAGTTTAACACTGAAGCTTTCTTT. The entire variable domain, with the rest obtained from reference TRBV9 and TRBJ1-1, is as follows: DSGVTQTPKHLITATGQRVTLRCSPRSGDLSVYWYQQSLDQGLQFLIQYYNGEERAKGNILERFSAQQFPDLHSELNLSSLELGDSALYFCASSVGQFNTEAFFGQGTRLTVV.

The V and J genes are TRBV28 and TRBJ1-3; D is undetermined. CDR3 length: 11 residues. V was pared by 3 bases and J by 6 bases, with 3 bases between. Germline CDR1 and CDR2: MDHEN and SYDVKM. CDR3 loop: CASSFQNTIYF. The CDR3 coding sequence is TGTGCCAGCAGTTTTCAAAACACCATATATTTT.

V and J are TRBV10-3 and TRBJ2-1; 11 bases match TRBD2. CDR3 size: 18 residues. CDR1 is ENHRY and CDR2 is SYGVKD in the germline V gene. With V trimmed by 2 bases and J by 0 bases, 6 bases remained unmatched. This CDR3 is CAISEVVGTSGSYNEQFF. In DNA form, the CDR3 reads TGTGCCATCAGTGAGGTGGTTGGGACTAGCGGCTCCTACAATGAGCAGTTCTTC.

This rearrangement joins TRBV5-5 to TRBJ2-7, with D hard to call. Trimming removed 0 bases from V and 7 bases from J, with 11 bases in between. This CDR3 region has 13 residues. Germline CDR1 SGHKS, CDR2 YYEKEE (reference sequence). CDR3 in amino acids: CASSLAANGEQYF. In DNA form, the CDR3 reads TGTGCCAGCAGCTTGGCAGCAAACGGGGAGCAGTACTTC.

The chain carries TRBV27 and TRBJ2-1, with 11 bases matching TRBD2. Germline assignment: CDR1 MNHEY and CDR2 SMNVEV (reference sequence). The ends lost 3 bases at V and 10 bases at J; junction bases unmatched: 5. The length of the CDR3 is 14 residues. DNA for the CDR3: TGTGCCAGCAGTTTCTCTGTAGCGGGAGGGGAGCAGTTCTTC. Translated: CASSFSVAGGEQFF.

The chain combines TRBV5-1 with TRBJ2-6, with 12 nucleotides matching TRBD1. Looked up from germline, CDR1 is SGHRS and CDR2 is YFSETQ. J gave up 3 bases and V 1 base, and 8 bases lay outside the gene matches. The CDR3 is 19 residues long. The CDR3 bases are TGCGCCAGCAGCTTGAGGGGACAGGGGGCCGTATATGGGGCCAACGTCCTGACTTTC. Its protein product is CASSLRGQGAVYGANVLTF.

The chain employs TRBV28 and TRBJ2-3, with D possibly TRBD2 on 6 matching bases. V gave up 7 bases and J gave up 2 bases, with 16 bases separating them. Per germline, CDR1 MDHEN and CDR2 SYDVKM. The CDR3 spans 15 residues. CDR3 bases: TGTGCCAGCATCCCAAGTAGCGGCTCCACAGATACGCAGTATTTT. Residues: CASIPSSGSTDTQYF. Full variable domain (outside the CDR3, taken from reference TRBV28 and TRBJ2-3): DVKVTQSSRYLVKRTGEKVFLECVQDMDHENMFWYRQDPGLGLRLIYFSYDVKMKEKGDIPEGYSVSREKKERFSLILESASTNQTSMYLCASIPSSGSTDTQYFGPGTRLTVL.

By share of the sample, this clone is large (0.1 to 1%). The rearrangement joins TRBV29-1 to TRBJ2-1, with TRBD2 identical over 7 bases. This CDR3 contains 15 residues. Trimming took 8 bases from V and 5 from J; bases not matched to a gene: 15. Germline CDR1 is SQVTM and CDR2 is ANQGSEA. The CDR3 DNA reads as TGCAGCTTCCGGACTAGTCTGGTCCAAAACAATGAGCAGTTCTTC. It is translated as CSFRTSLVQNNEQFF.

The V and J genes are TRBV10-3 and TRBJ1-4; D is unclear. V gave up 6 bases and J gave up 0 bases, with 17 bases separating them. In germline, CDR1 is ENHRY, CDR2 SYGVKD. The CDR3 is 17 residues long. CDR3 in DNA: TGTGCCATCAGCCAGTTTGGTACCGAGGCAACTAATGAAAAACTGTTTTTT. Its translation is CAISQFGTEATNEKLFF.

This rearrangement joins TRBV19 to TRBJ2-1; D is undetermined. V dropped 6 bases and J dropped 6 bases, with 15 bases sitting between them. This CDR3 has 14 amino acids. Germline lookup yields CDR1 LNHDA and CDR2 SQIVND (reference sequence). The CDR3 DNA sequence: TGTGCCAGTAGGTATTCCCTTGAGTCCAATGAGCAGTTCTTC. Translated, it gives CASRYSLESNEQFF.

This chain connects TRBV28 to TRBJ1-2; TRBD1 agrees at 7 bases. The germline CDR1 and CDR2 sequences are MDHEN and SYDVKM. The V gene end was trimmed by 6 bases and the J gene end by 8 bases; junction bases not matched to a gene: 15. This CDR3 region has 15 residues. CDR3 in amino acids: CASSQTRRDRGGYTF. In DNA, the CDR3 is TGTGCCAGCAGCCAGACCCGTCGGGACAGAGGGGGCTACACCTTC.

V is TRBV4-3 and J is TRBJ1-2; 8 bases match TRBD1. This CDR3 is built from 13 residues. With 5 bases clipped from V and 7 bases from J, the junction kept 6 bases outside the gene matches. CDR1 is LGHNA, CDR2 YSLEER, per germline. The chain's CDR3 is CASSSTGGTGYTF. The CDR3 DNA is TGCGCCAGCAGCTCAACAGGGGGTACTGGCTACACCTTC.

The chain recombines TRBV5-4 with TRBJ1-1; D possibly corresponds to TRBD1 (6 bases). Germline CDR1 and CDR2: SGHNT and YYREEE (reference sequence). Between the trimmed V and J ends, which lost 1 base and 6 bases, there was a span of 16 bases. The CDR3 runs to 15 residues. CDR3: CASSLHRDGEPEAFF. The CDR3 DNA reads TGTGCCAGCAGCTTGCACAGGGACGGGGAACCTGAAGCTTTCTTT.